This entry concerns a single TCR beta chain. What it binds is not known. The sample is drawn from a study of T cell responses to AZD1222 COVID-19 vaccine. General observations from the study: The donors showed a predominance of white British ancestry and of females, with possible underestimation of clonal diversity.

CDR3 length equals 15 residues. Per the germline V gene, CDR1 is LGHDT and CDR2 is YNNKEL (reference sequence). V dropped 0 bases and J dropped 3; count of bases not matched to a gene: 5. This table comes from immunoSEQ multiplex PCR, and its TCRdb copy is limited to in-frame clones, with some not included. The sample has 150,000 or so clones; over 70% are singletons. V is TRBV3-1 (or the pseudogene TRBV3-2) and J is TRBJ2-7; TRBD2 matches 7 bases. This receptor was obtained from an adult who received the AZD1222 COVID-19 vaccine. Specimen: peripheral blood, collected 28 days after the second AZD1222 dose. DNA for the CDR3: TGTGCCAGCAGCCAAGATATCCAGCGGGACTACGAGCAGTACTTC. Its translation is CASSQDIQRDYEQYF.